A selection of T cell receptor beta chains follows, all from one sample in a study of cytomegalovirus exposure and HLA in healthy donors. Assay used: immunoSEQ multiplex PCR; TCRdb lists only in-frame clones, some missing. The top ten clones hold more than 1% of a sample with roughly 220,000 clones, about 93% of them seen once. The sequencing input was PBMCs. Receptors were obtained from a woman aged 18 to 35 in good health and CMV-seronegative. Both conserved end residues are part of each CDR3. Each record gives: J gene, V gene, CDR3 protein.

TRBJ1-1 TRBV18 CASSPPIRYTEAFF
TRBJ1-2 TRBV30 CAWSVAGGSGYTF
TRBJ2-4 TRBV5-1 CASSFAGLAGTNIQYF
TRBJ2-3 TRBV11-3 CASSHGLAPSTDTQYF
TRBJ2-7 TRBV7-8 CASSLRETSYEQYF
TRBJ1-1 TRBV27 CASSFLRTGGENTEAFF
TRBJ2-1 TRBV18 CASSPVLFNEQFF
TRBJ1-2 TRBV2 CASTSEPGGNGYTF
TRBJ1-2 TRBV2 CASRAAGGNYGYTF
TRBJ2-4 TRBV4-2 CASSPETGRNIQYF
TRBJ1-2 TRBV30 CAWSRLRGANYGYTF
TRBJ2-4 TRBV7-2 CASSPDRMGNIQYF
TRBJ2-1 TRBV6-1 CASSGGTGLSPNEQFF
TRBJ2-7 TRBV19 CASSSGLAVYEQYF
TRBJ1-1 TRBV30 CAWRKGLNTEAFF
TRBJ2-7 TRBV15 CATRDSSYEQYF
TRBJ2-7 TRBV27 CASSGNPSYEQYF
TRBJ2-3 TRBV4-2 CASSQVNPSGGSADTQYF
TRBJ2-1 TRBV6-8 CASRYLAGGGNEQFF
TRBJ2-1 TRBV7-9 CASSPGQGKKSYNEQFF
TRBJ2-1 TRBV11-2 CASSLRSGLADYNEQFF
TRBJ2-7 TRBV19 CASSSYGTGTYEQYF
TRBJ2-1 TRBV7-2 CASSLALGSNEQFF
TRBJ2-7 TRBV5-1 CASSVVAGAIYEQYF
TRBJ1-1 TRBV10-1 CASSTGAQNTEAFF
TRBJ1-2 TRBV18 CASSPEGWGYTF
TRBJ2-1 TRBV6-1 CASIPGLSYNEQFF
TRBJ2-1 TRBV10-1 CASSSTSGQSLIDVSSYNEQFF
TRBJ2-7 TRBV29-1 CSVETRASVTYEQYF
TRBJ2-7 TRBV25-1 CASSGDRRSGEQYF